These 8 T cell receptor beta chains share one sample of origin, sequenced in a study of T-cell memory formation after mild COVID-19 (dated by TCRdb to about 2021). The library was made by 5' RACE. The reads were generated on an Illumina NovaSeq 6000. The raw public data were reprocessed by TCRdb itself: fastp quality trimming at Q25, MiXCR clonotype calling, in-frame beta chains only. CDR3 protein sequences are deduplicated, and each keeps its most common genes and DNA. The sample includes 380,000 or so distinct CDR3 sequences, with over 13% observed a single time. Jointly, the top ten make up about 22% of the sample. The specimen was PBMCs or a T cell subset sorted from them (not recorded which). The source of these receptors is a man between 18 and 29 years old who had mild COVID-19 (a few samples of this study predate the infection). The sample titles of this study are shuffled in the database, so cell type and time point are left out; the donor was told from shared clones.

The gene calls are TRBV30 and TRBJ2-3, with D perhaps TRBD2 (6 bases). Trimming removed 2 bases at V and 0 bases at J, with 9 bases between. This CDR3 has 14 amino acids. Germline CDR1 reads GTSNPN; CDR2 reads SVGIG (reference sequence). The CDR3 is CAWSWGDSTDTQYF. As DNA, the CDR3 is TGTGCCTGGAGTTGGGGGGATAGCACAGATACGCAGTATTTT.

Here the CDR3 reads CASSQVGTDTQYF. CDR3 in DNA: TGTGCCAGCAGCCAGGTGGGCACAGATACGCAGTATTTT. The chain recombines TRBV3-1 with TRBJ2-3; D remains ambiguous. This CDR3 contains 13 residues. The V end was cut by 3 bases, the J end by 1 base, with 5 bases between. Germline CDR1 reads LGHDT; CDR2 reads YNNKEL (reference sequence).

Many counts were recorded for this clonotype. The CDR3 DNA reads as TGTGCCAGCAGTTTCCGGGGCTCAGGGGCCAACGTCCTGACTTTC. Its translation: CASSFRGSGANVLTF. V and J are TRBV6-2 or TRBV6-3 and TRBJ2-6, with D perhaps being TRBD1 or TRBD2 (5 bases each). The CDR3 has 15 residues. Germline values: CDR1 MNHEY, CDR2 SVGEGT. Between the trimmed V and J ends, which lost 4 bases and 4 bases, there was a span of 11 bases.

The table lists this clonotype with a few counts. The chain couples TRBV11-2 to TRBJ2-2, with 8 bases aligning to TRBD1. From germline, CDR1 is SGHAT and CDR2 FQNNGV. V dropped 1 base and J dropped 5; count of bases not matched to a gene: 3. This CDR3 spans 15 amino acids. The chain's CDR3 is CASSLVTGGTGELFF. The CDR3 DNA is TGTGCCAGCAGCTTAGTAACAGGGGGGACCGGGGAGCTGTTTTTT. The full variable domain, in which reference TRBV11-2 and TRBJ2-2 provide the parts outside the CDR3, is EAGVAQSPRYKIIEKRQSVAFWCNPISGHATLYWYQQILGQGPKLLIQFQNNGVVDDSQLPKDRFSAERLKGVDSTLKIQPAKLEDSAVYLCASSLVTGGTGELFFGEGSRLTVL.

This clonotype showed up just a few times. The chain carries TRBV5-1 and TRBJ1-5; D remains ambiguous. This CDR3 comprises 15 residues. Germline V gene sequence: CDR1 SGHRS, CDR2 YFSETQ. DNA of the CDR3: TGCGCTGCGCATCTAGAGCGGGGAGGCGGTCAGCCCCAGCATTTT. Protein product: CAAHLERGGGQPQHF.

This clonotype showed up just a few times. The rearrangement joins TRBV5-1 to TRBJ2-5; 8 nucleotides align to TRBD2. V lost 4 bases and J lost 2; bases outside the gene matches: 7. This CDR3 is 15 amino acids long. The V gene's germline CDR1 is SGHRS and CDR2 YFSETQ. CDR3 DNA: TGCGCCAGCAGCCCATGGCGGGGGGTTCAAGAGACCCAGTACTTC. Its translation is CASSPWRGVQETQYF.

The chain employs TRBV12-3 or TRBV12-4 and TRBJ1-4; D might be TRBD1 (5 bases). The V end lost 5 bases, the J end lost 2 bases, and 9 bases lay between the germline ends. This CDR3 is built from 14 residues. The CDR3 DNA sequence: TGTGCCAGCAGTAGGGGTTCGACTAATGAAAAACTGTTTTTT. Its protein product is CASSRGSTNEKLFF.

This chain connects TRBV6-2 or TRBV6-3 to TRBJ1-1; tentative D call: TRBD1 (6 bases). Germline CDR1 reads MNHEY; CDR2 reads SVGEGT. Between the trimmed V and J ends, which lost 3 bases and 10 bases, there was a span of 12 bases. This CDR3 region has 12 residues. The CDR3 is CASSYPGEAAFF. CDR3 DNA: TGTGCCAGCAGTTATCCAGGGGAGGCAGCTTTCTTT.